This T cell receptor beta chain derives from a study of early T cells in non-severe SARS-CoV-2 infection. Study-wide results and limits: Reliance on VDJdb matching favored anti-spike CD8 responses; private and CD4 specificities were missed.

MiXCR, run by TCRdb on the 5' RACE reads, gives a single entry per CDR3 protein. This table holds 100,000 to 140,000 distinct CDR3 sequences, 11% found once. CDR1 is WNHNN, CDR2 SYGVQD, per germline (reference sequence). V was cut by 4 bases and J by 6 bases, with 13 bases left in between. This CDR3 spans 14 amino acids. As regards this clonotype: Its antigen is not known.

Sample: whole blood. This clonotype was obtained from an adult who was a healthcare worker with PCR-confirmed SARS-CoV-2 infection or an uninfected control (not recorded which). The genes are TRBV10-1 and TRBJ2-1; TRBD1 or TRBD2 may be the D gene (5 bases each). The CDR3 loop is CASSGRGASNEQFF. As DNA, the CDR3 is TGCGCCAGCAGTGGTCGAGGGGCGAGCAATGAGCAGTTCTTC.